This TCR beta chain appears in the sequencing data of a study of blood T cell repertoires in COVID-19. Germline V lookup: CDR1 SGHRS, CDR2 YFSETQ. V lost 4 bases and J 3 bases, leaving 17 bases between the germline ends. This CDR3 comprises 15 residues. The participants were between about 18 and 90 years old and came from roughly 24 US areas. Authors' processing steps: Quantification of nucleated cells was approximated via reference gene primer amplification. Sequenced by immunoSEQ multiplex PCR; TCRdb stores in-frame clones only, minus some. V and J calls and clone size come straight from that table; D and trimming were deduced from the DNA. The table includes 100,000 to 150,000 clones, around four fifths detected once.

The specimen sequenced was PBMCs or T cells enriched from blood (not recorded which). The rearrangement links TRBV5-1 to TRBJ2-7; D is possibly TRBD2 (5 bases). The TCR comes from a man between 40 and 49 years old with acute COVID-19. CDR3 protein: CASSPDPGIDYEQYF. In DNA form, the CDR3 reads TGCGCCAGCAGCCCGGACCCGGGAATAGACTACGAGCAGTACTTC.